The source of this T cell receptor (beta chain) is a study of T cells after yellow fever vaccination. The CDR3 consists of 19 residues. The V segment lost 8 bases and the J segment 0 bases; nucleotides outside the gene matches: 11. The V gene's germline CDR1 is LNHDA and CDR2 SQIVND (reference sequence). TCRdb redid the calling of the 5' RACE reads with MiXCR, one entry per CDR3 protein. The sample lists over 250,000 distinct CDR3 sequences, 4.1% occurring once. This clonotype showed up many times. The chain couples TRBV19 to TRBJ2-2; 14 nucleotides match TRBD2. The receptor was isolated from a man aged 18 to 35 who received the YFV17D yellow fever vaccine. Source: PBMCs, taken 5 days after the yellow fever booster vaccination. The CDR3 nucleotides are TGTGCCAGTGCCAGCGGGACTAGCGGGGGAGATGCGAACACCGGGGAGCTGTTTTTT. It is translated as CASASGTSGGDANTGELFF.